The entry below gives a single T cell receptor beta chain sequence along with its context. Its specificity is unknown. This entry belongs to a study of STAT5B mutations in CD4+ large granular lymphocyte leukemia. Broader study findings: Main leukemic clonotypes were patient-specific, but roughly 25% appeared at low frequency elsewhere.

Authors' data handling: Lowest detectable productive clonotype frequency was 2.59 x 10-5. Sequencing used immunoSEQ multiplex PCR; TCRdb keeps in-frame clones, though not all of them. That table is the source of V, J and clone size, and D and trimming were worked out from the DNA. The profile shows 30,000 or so clones, about four fifths of them singletons. The sequence was collected from a human donor in good health. The sequenced sample consisted of CD4+ T cells from blood buffy coats.

CDR3 DNA sequence: TGTGCCAGAAGACAGGCGTACGAGCAGTACTTC. Protein: CARRQAYEQYF. The chain uses TRBV6-1 and TRBJ2-7, with D maybe TRBD1 (6 bases). The V gene lost 9 bases and the J gene lost 4 bases, with 10 bases spanning the gap. The germline CDR1 and CDR2 sequences are MNHNS and SASEGT. The length of the CDR3 is 11 residues.